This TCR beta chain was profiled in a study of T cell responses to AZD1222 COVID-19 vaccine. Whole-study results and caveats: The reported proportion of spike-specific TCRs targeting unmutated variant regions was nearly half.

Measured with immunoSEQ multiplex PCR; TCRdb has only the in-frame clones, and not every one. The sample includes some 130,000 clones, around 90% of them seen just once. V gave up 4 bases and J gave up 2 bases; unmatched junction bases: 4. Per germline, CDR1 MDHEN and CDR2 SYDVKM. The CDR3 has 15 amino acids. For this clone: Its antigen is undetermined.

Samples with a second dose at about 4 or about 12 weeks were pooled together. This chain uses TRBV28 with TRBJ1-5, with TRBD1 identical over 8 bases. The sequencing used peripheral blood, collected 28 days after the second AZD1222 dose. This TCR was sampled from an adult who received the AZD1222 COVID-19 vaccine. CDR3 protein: CASSWTGTGNQPQHF. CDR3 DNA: TGTGCCAGCAGTTGGACAGGGACAGGCAATCAGCCCCAGCATTTT.